A selection of T cell receptor beta chains follows, all from one sample in a study of CD8+CD57+ T cells in acquired aplastic anemia. TCRdb processed the reads anew with MiXCR; each CDR3 protein has one entry. The sample records hundreds of thousands of distinct CDR3 sequences, 25% to 40% being singletons. Sequencing was performed on sorted CD4+, CD8+, or CD8+CD57+ T cells (not recorded which) from PBMCs. The receptor set was obtained from a human donor with aplastic anemia. Each CDR3 is given with its conserved first and last residue. Fields, in order: D gene, J gene, V gene, CDR3 protein. A D gene is named only where the DNA matches it firmly.

TRBD2,TRBJ2-1,TRBV7-2,CASSLAGGRTYNEQFF
TRBD2,TRBJ2-7,TRBV10-2,CVSSETSAYEQYF
-,TRBJ2-2,TRBV4-2,CASSQEGRMNTGELFF
TRBD1,TRBJ1-6,TRBV11-2,CASSLSGTGGFSPLHF
TRBD1,TRBJ2-3,TRBV25-1,CASSGDRDRVGDTQYF
-,TRBJ2-3,TRBV9,CASSATRASGTDTQYF
-,TRBJ2-5,TRBV24-1,CATSEVPGGPQYF
TRBD2,TRBJ2-1,TRBV7-9,CASKTSGDHNEQFF
-,TRBJ1-1,TRBV10-3,CAISDSTGNTEAFF
-,TRBJ2-5,TRBV12-3/TRBV12-4,CASSLWLGETQYF
-,TRBJ2-1,TRBV5-1,CASSSGRAAYNEQFF
TRBD1,TRBJ2-7,TRBV11-2,CASSPVGTGGSYEQYF
TRBD2,TRBJ2-3,TRBV19,CASRTSGRASTDTQYF
-,TRBJ2-3,TRBV25-1,CASSEPGSPSTDTQYF
TRBD1,TRBJ1-5,TRBV2,CASREDRADNQPQHF
-,TRBJ2-2,TRBV2,CASVGRENTGELFF
-,TRBJ1-2,TRBV5-1,CASSLGREGNGYTF
-,TRBJ2-5,TRBV10-3,CATSVLGDQPQYF
TRBD1,TRBJ1-1,TRBV12-3/TRBV12-4,CASSSGQGLAEAFF
-,TRBJ1-1,TRBV2,CASSEDRDIEAFF
-,TRBJ2-5,TRBV5-1,CASSLVEGEETQYF
-,TRBJ2-7,TRBV10-3,CAISESKVGALEFHEQYF
TRBD1,TRBJ1-1,TRBV6-1,CASSEHLTGEAFF
-,TRBJ2-1,TRBV7-3,CASSLIGTPNEQFF
-,TRBJ1-2,TRBV7-9,CASIRNGYTF
-,TRBJ1-5,TRBV10-3,CAISDWTRQVYNQPQHF
-,TRBJ1-1,TRBV9,CASSPFWATEAFF
TRBD1,TRBJ1-5,TRBV7-9,CASSSMGQGGQPQHF